Listed here are 3 T cell receptor beta chains from one sample, sequenced in a study of neoadjuvant anti-PD-1 for oral cavity cancer. Repertoires were generated with immunoSEQ multiplex PCR, while TCRdb's copy carries only in-frame clones and drops some. This table has about 16,000 clones, about two thirds appearing once. Sequenced here: PBMCs, sampled before nivolumab (anti-PD-1) treatment. The receptor source for this set is a person aged 40-85 years with oral cavity squamous cell carcinoma.

The rearrangement joins TRBV10-2 to TRBJ2-5, with 13 bases matching TRBD2. The CDR3 consists of 14 residues. Germline V gene sequence: CDR1 WSHSY, CDR2 SAAADI. The V and J ends lost 10 bases and 5 bases, in that order; junction bases with no gene match: 7. CDR3 sequence (DNA): TGCGCCACCCGACTAGCGGGGGGTGGGGAGACCCAGTACTTC. Its translation is CATRLAGGGETQYF.

The chain combines TRBV7-9 with TRBJ1-5; 7 bases align to TRBD1. Germline assignment: CDR1 SEHNR and CDR2 FQNEAQ (reference sequence). With 7 bases clipped from V and 3 bases from J, the junction kept 0 bases outside the gene matches. There are 12 residues in the CDR3. As DNA, the CDR3 is TGTGCCAGCAAGGGGGCCAATCAGCCCCAGCATTTT. Amino acid sequence: CASKGANQPQHF.

This chain joins TRBV7-9 and TRBJ2-5, with D unclear. This CDR3 is built from 16 residues. V was shortened by 8 bases and J by 2 bases, with 21 bases between the two germline ends. Germline V gene lookup returns CDR1 SEHNR and CDR2 FQNEAQ (reference sequence). The CDR3 DNA sequence: TGTGCCAGCCTTGGTTCCCTTGAAAACGGTCAAGAGACCCAGTACTTC. It codes for CASLGSLENGQETQYF.